The 32 T cell receptor beta chains reported below all come from one sample, sequenced in a study of blood T cells in healthy people across ages. Alongside a J-beta primer mix, a sample-barcoded 5' primer served in a second PCR lasting about 7 to 11 cycles. TCRdb re-analysed the 5' RACE reads in MiXCR, keeping a single row per CDR3 protein. The table shows about 1.7 million distinct CDR3 sequences, with roughly 28% occurring only once. Sample: blood. The receptors shown here come from a woman under 40 in good health.

About this clonotype itself: Because it lacks the conserved phenylalanine or tryptophan at the end, this CDR3 is likely a read error. The chain links TRBV20-1 to TRBJ2-3; weak D call: TRBD2 (5 bases). Germline CDR1 and CDR2: DFQATT and SNEGSKA (reference sequence). The CDR3 spans 14 residues. Trimming removed 5 bases from V and 0 bases from J, with 12 bases in between. The DNA for the CDR3 is TGCAGTGCTGGGAAGGGCGGGAGCACAGATACGCAGTATCTT. It yields the protein CSAGKGGSTDTQYL.

This clonotype was observed many times. This chain connects TRBV18 to TRBJ2-4; unclear D gene. Germline V lookup: CDR1 KGHSH, CDR2 LQKENI. The V gene lost 6 bases and the J gene lost 0 bases, with 9 bases spanning the gap. The CDR3 runs 14 residues. CDR3 residues: CASSSDLAKNIQYF. The CDR3 DNA sequence: TGTGCCAGCTCCTCGGACCTAGCCAAAAACATTCAGTACTTC.

This chain uses TRBV4-1 with TRBJ1-2, with D unresolved. V lost 0 bases and J lost 8, with 16 bases in between. The germline V gene encodes CDR1 MGHRA and CDR2 YSYEKL. This CDR3 spans 15 amino acids. Written as DNA, the CDR3 is TGCGCCAGCAGCCAAGAAGATGGCTGGACTTGGGGCTACACCTTC. It codes for CASSQEDGWTWGYTF.

This CDR3 is CSVGRRGSTGELFF. CDR3 bases: TGCAGCGTCGGACGACGGGGATCCACCGGGGAGCTGTTTTTT. The V and J genes are TRBV29-1 and TRBJ2-2; the D gene is possibly TRBD2 (5 bases). The germline CDR1 and CDR2 sequences are SQVTM and ANQGSEA. This CDR3 has 14 residues. V was pared by 6 bases and J by 4 bases, with 15 bases between.

There are a few counts of this clonotype. CDR3 DNA: TGCAGCGTTGAAGACAGGGACAGCCGATCCACAGATACGCAGTATTTT. Protein: CSVEDRDSRSTDTQYF. This rearrangement joins TRBV29-1 to TRBJ2-3; TRBD1 matches 7 bases. The CDR3 is 16 residues long. Unmatched junction bases numbered 8, after V lost 0 bases and J lost 2 bases. Per the germline V gene, CDR1 is SQVTM and CDR2 is ANQGSEA.

This clonotype was picked up a small number of times. One end of the junction does not line up with germline, which may come from a read error. This chain links TRBV11-2 with TRBJ2-1; TRBD2 aligns across 8 bases. Germline CDR1 reads SGHAT; CDR2 reads FQNNGV. The CDR3 is made up of 14 amino acids. As DNA, the CDR3 is TGTGCCAGCAGGTTCACGGGGGGGTACAATGGGCAGTTCTTC. As protein: CASRFTGGYNGQFF.

The chain recombines TRBV29-1 with TRBJ1-1; D remains unclear. This CDR3 has 13 residues. From germline, CDR1 is SQVTM and CDR2 ANQGSEA. V gave up 5 bases and J gave up 5 bases, with 15 bases separating them. The CDR3 here is CSVRGSGRTEAFF. CDR3 DNA: TGCAGCGTTCGAGGCAGTGGGAGGACTGAAGCTTTCTTT.

This clonotype was detected a few times. The rearrangement joins TRBV29-1 to TRBJ1-2, with unresolved D. Trimming shortened V by 6 bases and J by 3 bases, and 14 bases separated the two germline ends. The CDR3 consists of 13 residues. From germline, CDR1 is SQVTM and CDR2 ANQGSEA. The DNA of the CDR3 is TGCAGCGTGGTTGATTTGGGCGACTATGGCTACACCTTC. Protein product: CSVVDLGDYGYTF. The complete variable domain, with remaining parts taken from reference TRBV29-1 and TRBJ1-2, reads SAVISQKPSRDICQRGTSLTIQCQVDSQVTMMFWYRQQPGQSLTLIATANQGSEATYESGFVIDKFPISRPNLTFSTLTVSNMSPEDSSIYLCSVVDLGDYGYTFGSGTRLTVV.

Concerning this clonotype itself: With a much larger clone just one base away, this may be a read error. V is TRBV21-1 and J is TRBJ2-1; the table calls TRBD2, which could not be checked here. TRBV21-1 represents a pseudogene. This CDR3 comprises 16 residues. CDR3 region: CASKGGRTPSPYEQFF. In nucleotides, the CDR3 is TGTGCCAGCAAGGGCGGGAGGACACCCTCTCCCTACGAGCAGTTCTTC.

The chain has TRBV7-9 and TRBJ1-2; weak D call: TRBD1 (6 bases). Trimming took 0 bases from V and 4 from J, leaving 15 bases between them. CDR1 and CDR2 (germline): SEHNR, FQNEAQ (reference sequence). The CDR3 consists of 16 residues. CDR3 DNA: TGTGCCAGCAGCTTAGCTGGCGGGGGCGCGCTCTATGGCTACACCTTC. It specifies CASSLAGGGALYGYTF.

Only a few counts were recorded for this clonotype. Mismatch with germline at one junction end may stem from a read error. The chain recombines TRBV7-9 with TRBJ1-1; D possibly corresponds to TRBD1 (5 bases). Germline CDR1 reads SEHNR; CDR2 reads FQNEAQ (reference sequence). This CDR3 is 14 amino acids long. The chain's CDR3 is CASSLAGVAGEVFF. For the CDR3, the DNA is TGTGCCAGCAGCTTAGCGGGGGTTGCAGGAGAAGTTTTCTTT.

This rearrangement joins TRBV7-2 to TRBJ2-5; D tentatively reads TRBD1 or TRBD2 (6 bases each). Germline CDR1 reads SGHTA; CDR2 reads FQGNSA. Trimming shortened V by 3 bases and J by 1 base, and 15 bases separated the two germline ends. CDR3 length: 16 residues. CDR3 region: CASSLNSEGGQETQYF. As DNA, the CDR3 is TGTGCCAGCAGCTTGAATAGCGAGGGGGGCCAAGAGACCCAGTACTTC. Full variable domain (rest looked up from reference TRBV7-2 and TRBJ2-5): GAGVSQSPSNKVTEKGKDVELRCDPISGHTALYWYRQSLGQGLEFLIYFQGNSAPDKSGLPSDRFSAERTGGSVSTLTIQRTQQEDSAVYLCASSLNSEGGQETQYFGPGTRLLVL.

V is TRBV4-1 and J is TRBJ1-2; 10 bases fit TRBD1. The germline V gene encodes CDR1 MGHRA and CDR2 YSYEKL. J lost 6 bases, V lost 7 bases, and 11 bases had no gene match. This CDR3 contains 15 residues. The CDR3 DNA sequence: TGCGCCAGCACTCCAAGATTCGGGACAGGGGATGGCTACACCTTC. This gives the protein CASTPRFGTGDGYTF.

The V gene is TRBV12-3 or TRBV12-4, the J gene TRBJ2-7; D gene unclear. Trimming left V 4 bases short and J 0 bases short, with 16 bases between. The CDR3 contains 16 residues. In nucleotides, the CDR3 is TGTGCCAGCAGTTCTCCGTTTTCCCTGAGCTCCTACGAGCAGTACTTC. Amino acids: CASSSPFSLSSYEQYF.

The chain is built from TRBV15 and TRBJ2-5; a weak D match, TRBD1 (5 bases). The germline V and J ends were trimmed by 3 bases and 1 base, with 9 bases remaining between them. CDR1 and CDR2 from the germline V gene are LNHNV and YYDKDF (reference sequence). This CDR3 contains 14 residues. The chain's CDR3 is CATSRQTAQETQYF. The CDR3, as DNA: TGTGCCACCAGCAGGCAGACAGCCCAAGAGACCCAGTACTTC. Looking up the rest from reference TRBV15 and TRBJ2-5 gives the full variable domain: DAMVIQNPRYQVTQFGKPVTLSCSQTLNHNVMYWYQQKSSQAPKLLFHYYDKDFNNEADTPDNFQSRRPNTSFCFLDIRSPGLGDTAMYLCATSRQTAQETQYFGPGTRLLVL.

This clonotype has ten or more counts. The chain uses TRBV27 and TRBJ2-1; a possible D gene is TRBD1 (6 bases). From germline, CDR1 is MNHEY and CDR2 SMNVEV (reference sequence). Between the trimmed V and J ends, which lost 4 bases and 0 bases, there was a span of 13 bases. The CDR3 is 16 residues long. CDR3 in DNA: TGTGCCAGCAGTTCCCTACAGGGACGCTCCTACAATGAGCAGTTCTTC. It codes for CASSSLQGRSYNEQFF.

This clonotype was detected many times. The chain employs TRBV20-1 and TRBJ2-7; D unresolved. V lost 3 bases to trimming and J lost 3 bases, with 3 bases between them. The CDR3 has 10 residues. CDR1 and CDR2 (germline): DFQATT, SNEGSKA (reference sequence). CDR3 in DNA: TGCAGTGCTAGTAACTACGAGCAGTACTTC. This sequence encodes CSASNYEQYF.

The chain couples TRBV20-1 to TRBJ2-7; a possible D gene is TRBD2 (7 bases). Germline V gene data show CDR1 as DFQATT and CDR2 as SNEGSKA (reference sequence). V was trimmed by 5 bases and J by 4 bases, leaving 30 bases between them. CDR3 length equals 18 residues. The CDR3 sequence: CSAGGGPYYSGTIYEQYF. CDR3 nucleotides: TGCAGTGCTGGGGGCGGGCCATATTACTCAGGGACTATTTACGAGCAGTACTTC.

In the case of this clonotype: This may stem from a read error, because a much larger clone lies one nucleotide away. V and J are TRBV20-1 and TRBJ1-6; D gene uncertain. The CDR3 spans 16 residues. The germline V and J ends were trimmed by 0 bases and 10 bases, with 19 bases remaining between them. The germline CDR1 and CDR2 sequences are DFQATT and SNEGSKA (reference sequence). CDR3 DNA: TGCAGTGCTAGAGATGGTGGAGGTCGGGCCGCCTCACCCCTCCACTTT. Translating it yields CSARDGGGRAASPLHF.

This clonotype came up many times. The gene calls are TRBV6-5 and TRBJ2-4; D uncertain. Trimming cost V 2 bases and J 4 bases, with 9 bases left between them. This CDR3 contains 14 residues. The V gene's germline CDR1 is MNHEY and CDR2 SVGAGI. The CDR3 nucleotides read TGTGCCAGCAGTTACCGGGCGACGAAAAACATTCAGTACTTC. Translation: CASSYRATKNIQYF.

This clonotype has just a few counts. The V and J genes are TRBV20-1 and TRBJ2-7, with 10 bases lining up with TRBD2. The J call is in doubt because the DNA end fits TRBJ2-5 better. The CDR3 has 16 residues. Germline V gene sequence: CDR1 DFQATT, CDR2 SNEGSKA (reference sequence). This CDR3 reads CSARDSLGLAEETQYF. Written as DNA, the CDR3 is TGCAGTGCTAGAGATTCCCTTGGACTAGCGGAAGAGACCCAGTACTTC.

This chain connects TRBV21-1 to TRBJ2-5; TRBD2, the table's D call, was not compared with the DNA. TRBV21-1 is a documented pseudogene. The CDR3 sequence is 16 residues long. The CDR3, as DNA: TGTGCCAGCAGCAAAGCGGAGGAGGTAGTGGTATATGAGCAGTACTTC. Translating it yields CASSKAEEVVVYEQYF.

This sequence joins TRBV4-3 and TRBJ2-1, with 9 positions matching TRBD2. V shed 1 base, J shed 5 bases, and the junction held 3 bases outside the gene matches. The CDR3 spans 15 residues. The germline V gene encodes CDR1 LGHNA and CDR2 YSLEER. The CDR3 reads CASSQGVAGDNEQFF. The CDR3 nucleotides are TGCGCCAGCAGCCAAGGGGTAGCGGGGGACAATGAGCAGTTCTTC.

This chain joins TRBV5-1 and TRBJ2-4, with no clear D. V lost 0 bases and J lost 3, with 7 bases in between. Germline loops: CDR1 SGHRS, CDR2 YFSETQ. The CDR3 covers 14 residues. CDR3 in DNA: TGCGCCAGCAGCTTGGAGGGTTTCAAAAACATTCAGTACTTC. Amino acid sequence: CASSLEGFKNIQYF. Full variable domain (missing parts from reference TRBV5-1 and TRBJ2-4): KAGVTQTPRYLIKTRGQQVTLSCSPISGHRSVSWYQQTPGQGLQFLFEYFSETQRNKGNFPGRFSGRQFSNSRSEMNVSTLELGDSALYLCASSLEGFKNIQYFGAGTRLSVL.

About this clonotype itself: A much larger clone is a single base away; this may be a read error. The genes are TRBV6-1 and TRBJ2-1; TRBD1 matches 12 bases. V lost 7 bases, J lost 4 bases, and 2 bases stayed unmatched. Germline CDR1 is MNHNS and CDR2 is SASEGT. The CDR3 runs 14 residues. The DNA for the CDR3 is TGTGCCAGCATGGGACAGGGGGCTTACAATGAGCAGTTCTTC. As protein: CASMGQGAYNEQFF.

On this clonotype: Its ends do not fully match the called genes, so a read error is possible. This rearrangement joins TRBV6-1 to TRBJ2-7; tentatively, D is TRBD1 (5 bases). CDR1 is MNHNS, CDR2 SASEGT, per germline. There are 16 residues in the CDR3. The CDR3 sequence: CTSSDHRITLPYEQYF. The CDR3 DNA reads TGTACCAGCAGTGACCACAGGATCACCCTACCCTACGAGCAGTACTTC.

This clonotype was found a few times. The chain uses TRBV9 and TRBJ2-5, with 14 bases that match TRBD2. The length of the CDR3 is 18 residues. V trimming: 4 bases; J trimming: 3 bases; junction bases outside the gene matches: 11. CDR1 and CDR2 from the germline V gene are SGDLS and YYNGEE. The DNA of the CDR3 is TGTGCCAGCAGCCCTCGACCACCGGGACTAGCGGGAGAAGAGACCCAGTACTTC. Translated, it gives CASSPRPPGLAGEETQYF.

This clonotype was seen more than once but under ten times. The chain couples TRBV3-1 to TRBJ2-1, with D uncertain. Germline-derived CDR1 and CDR2 are LGHDT and YNNKEL (reference sequence). With 4 bases removed from V and 5 bases from J, the gap between germline ends came to 6 bases. This CDR3 region has 12 residues. DNA for the CDR3: TGTGCCAGCAGCCCAGCCCACAATGAGCAGTTCTTC. Its translation: CASSPAHNEQFF.

This clonotype was seen only a few times. The V call is TRBV7-9, the J call TRBJ1-1; D not certain. Germline V gene lookup returns CDR1 SEHNR and CDR2 FQNEAQ (reference sequence). The CDR3 is made up of 9 amino acids. V lost 7 bases and J lost 10, with 7 bases in between. This chain's CDR3 is CASTPRAFF. DNA of the CDR3: TGTGCCAGCACCCCCCGAGCTTTCTTT. Complete variable domain (other parts from reference TRBV7-9 and TRBJ1-1): DTGVSQNPRHKITKRGQNVTFRCDPISEHNRLYWYRQTLGQGPEFLTYFQNEAQLEKSRLLSDRFSAERPKGSFSTLEIQRTEQGDSAMYLCASTPRAFFGQGTRLTVV.

The V call is TRBV10-3, the J call TRBJ2-3, with D maybe TRBD2 (6 bases). Germline CDR1 reads ENHRY; CDR2 reads SYGVKD. The CDR3 has 17 amino acids. Trimming stripped 2 bases from V and 2 bases from J, with 17 bases between. The CDR3 sequence: CAISEGISGVPTDTQYF. DNA of the CDR3: TGTGCCATCAGTGAGGGGATATCGGGAGTGCCCACAGATACGCAGTATTTT.

This clonotype was observed a few times. V is TRBV7-9 and J is TRBJ2-6; D gene ambiguous. CDR1 and CDR2 (germline): SEHNR, FQNEAQ (reference sequence). With 5 bases removed from V and 7 bases from J, the gap between germline ends came to 12 bases. This CDR3 is 14 amino acids long. Written as DNA, the CDR3 is TGTGCCAGCAGCCCCCCCGGCAGTGCCAACGTCCTGACTTTC. As protein: CASSPPGSANVLTF.

This chain links TRBV20-1 with TRBJ1-5; 8 positions agree with TRBD1. The CDR3 is 17 residues long. Per germline, CDR1 DFQATT and CDR2 SNEGSKA (reference sequence). Trimming cost V 5 bases and J 2 bases; bases outside gene matches: 14. The CDR3 sequence is CSALLDRGSRRNQPQHF. DNA for the CDR3: TGCAGTGCTCTTCTTGACAGGGGAAGTCGGCGCAATCAGCCCCAGCATTTT.